The 22 T cell receptor beta chains given below trace back to one sample, sequenced in a study of immune heterogeneity within non-small cell lung tumors. With around 550 ng used per sample, the template was genomic DNA from bulk tumor. Each primary tumor yielded several biopsies, collected far apart from one another at surgery. The patients were newly diagnosed with non-small cell lung cancer, had not been treated, and had curative surgery. A first 10-cycle multiplex round used 32 V-gene and 13 J-gene primers on TCR beta CDR3. TCRdb independently ran MiXCR on the multiplex PCR reads; one entry per CDR3 protein. The sample holds around 3,000 distinct CDR3 sequences, under 55% seen once. Material for sequencing was lung tumor tissue. These TCRs come from a man in his 60s with non-small cell lung cancer.

The V call is TRBV7-2, the J call TRBJ2-7; D is possibly TRBD2 (5 bases). The CDR3 is 11 residues long. V shed 3 bases and J shed 11 bases, with 11 bases lying between them. CDR1 and CDR2 from the germline V gene are SGHTA and FQGNSA. Here the CDR3 DNA reads TGTGCCAGCAGCTTTGGGCCGACTAAGTACTTC. It encodes CASSFGPTKYF.

By share of the sample, this clonotype is medium-sized. The chain carries TRBV20-1 and TRBJ2-5; D remains ambiguous. Germline CDR1 and CDR2: DFQATT and SNEGSKA (reference sequence). This CDR3 comprises 12 residues. V was cut by 2 bases and J by 5 bases, with 9 bases left in between. CDR3 in amino acids: CSARKGGETQYF. Here the CDR3 DNA reads TGCAGTGCTAGAAAAGGTGGGGAGACCCAGTACTTC.

This clonotype qualifies as medium-sized. J is TRBJ1-5 and V is TRBV6-1; 9 nucleotides agree with TRBD1. V trimming: 9 bases; J trimming: 5 bases; junction bases outside the gene matches: 5. The CDR3 sequence is 13 residues long. The germline gives CDR1 MNHNS, CDR2 SASEGT. The CDR3 sequence is CASRDRADQPQHF. The CDR3 DNA sequence: TGTGCCAGTAGGGACAGGGCAGATCAGCCCCAGCATTTT.

In this sample, this clonotype turned up once. The genes are TRBV27 and TRBJ2-7; D gene uncertain. From germline, CDR1 is MNHEY and CDR2 SMNVEV (reference sequence). V was trimmed by 3 bases and J by 2 bases, leaving 11 bases between them. The CDR3 spans 14 residues. DNA for the CDR3: TGTGCCAGCAGTTTTAGGACGGTTCCCTACGAGCAGTACTTC. This translates into CASSFRTVPYEQYF.

By share, this clonotype ranks as medium-sized. The genes are TRBV12-3 or TRBV12-4 and TRBJ1-1; D is unclear. The CDR3 sequence is 12 residues long. The V end was cut by 3 bases, the J end by 5 bases, with 7 bases between. Here the CDR3 DNA reads TGTGCCAGCAGTTTGACTGGGACTGAAGCTTTCTTT. Translation gives CASSLTGTEAFF.

This clonotype is classed as medium-sized. The rearrangement uses TRBV28 and TRBJ2-5; the D call may be TRBD1 or TRBD2 (5 bases each). The V end was cut by 3 bases, the J end by 4 bases, with 12 bases between. The CDR3 runs to 14 residues. Germline lookup yields CDR1 MDHEN and CDR2 SYDVKM. As DNA, the CDR3 is TGTGCCAGCAGTTTGTTGAGGGGTCGAGAGACCCAGTACTTC. Translation: CASSLLRGRETQYF. Filled out from reference TRBV28 and TRBJ2-5, the complete variable domain reads DVKVTQSSRYLVKRTGEKVFLECVQDMDHENMFWYRQDPGLGLRLIYFSYDVKMKEKGDIPEGYSVSREKKERFSLILESASTNQTSMYLCASSLLRGRETQYFGPGTRLLVL.

V gene TRBV6-6 combines with J gene TRBJ2-7, with TRBD2 matching 8 bases. V lost 0 bases to trimming and J lost 5 bases; unmatched junction nucleotides: 12. Germline assignment: CDR1 MNHNY and CDR2 SVGAGI (reference sequence). The CDR3 consists of 17 residues. Here the CDR3 DNA reads TGTGCCAGCAGTTACTCGAGGGGTCCCAGCGGGAGAGACGAGCAGTACTTC. Its protein product is CASSYSRGPSGRDEQYF.

This chain joins TRBV6-1 and TRBJ1-2, with TRBD1 matching over 7 bases. J gave up 2 bases and V 7 bases, and 7 bases lay outside the gene matches. The CDR3 sequence is 14 residues long. The germline V gene encodes CDR1 MNHNS and CDR2 SASEGT. The CDR3 DNA follows: TGTGCCAGCAAACTCCCGACAGGGAACTATGGCTACACCTTC. This sequence encodes CASKLPTGNYGYTF.

The gene calls are TRBV7-9 and TRBJ2-5, with D perhaps matching TRBD2 (6 bases). The germline V gene has CDR1 SEHNR and CDR2 FQNEAQ (reference sequence). The ends were cut back, 3 bases at V and 7 bases at J, with 15 bases in the middle. The CDR3 loop spans 14 amino acids. The CDR3 region is CASSFRDPGGTQYF. CDR3 coding DNA: TGTGCCAGCAGCTTCCGGGACCCCGGGGGGACCCAGTACTTC.

By proportion, this clonotype is medium-sized. The chain joins TRBV7-6 to TRBJ2-5; tentative D call: TRBD2 (6 bases). The CDR3 contains 15 residues. V was trimmed by 3 bases and J by 5 bases, leaving 16 bases between them. Germline CDR1 is SGHVS and CDR2 is FNYEAQ. The CDR3 protein is CASSLTQTSGETQYF. The CDR3, as DNA: TGTGCCAGCAGCTTGACGCAGACTAGTGGGGAGACCCAGTACTTC.

The rearrangement uses TRBV6-2 or TRBV6-3 and TRBJ1-2, with TRBD1 matching 9 bases. Trimming at V came to 10 bases and at J to 6 bases, leaving 6 bases not matched to a gene. The germline V gene encodes CDR1 MNHEY and CDR2 SVGEGT. The CDR3 length is 12 residues. Here the CDR3 reads CAIKTGGDGYTF. The CDR3 DNA reads as TGTGCCATCAAGACAGGGGGAGATGGCTACACCTTC.

This chain joins TRBV19 and TRBJ2-2, with 10 nucleotides matching TRBD2. The CDR3 totals 14 residues. V was clipped by 8 bases and J by 6 bases; unmatched bases: 6. Per the germline V gene, CDR1 is LNHDA and CDR2 is SQIVND (reference sequence). CDR3 in amino acids: CASSSGSLAGELFF. The CDR3 bases are TGTGCCAGTTCTAGCGGGAGTCTAGCCGGGGAGCTGTTTTTT.

In regard to this clonotype: Since a much larger clone is just one base distant, this may be a read error. The chain has TRBV20-1 and TRBJ2-1, with D maybe TRBD2 (5 bases). The CDR3 is made up of 15 amino acids. The germline V gene has CDR1 DFQATT and CDR2 SNEGSKA (reference sequence). This CDR3 reads CIARDRRDSYNEQFF. CDR3 in DNA: TGCATTGCTAGAGATAGACGGGACTCCTACAATGAGCAGTTCTTC.

This clonotype is classed as medium-sized. The chain combines TRBV4-1 with TRBJ2-1; 8 bases fit TRBD2. The ends lost 1 base at V and 4 bases at J; junction bases unmatched: 9. The CDR3 has 17 amino acids. Germline CDR1 and CDR2: MGHRA and YSYEKL. The CDR3 protein is CASSQGLAGVIYNEQFF. The CDR3 DNA sequence: TGCGCCAGCAGCCAAGGCCTAGCGGGCGTGATATACAATGAGCAGTTCTTC.

The chain uses TRBV5-4 and TRBJ2-3, with 11 bases fitting TRBD2. Per the germline V gene, CDR1 is SGHNT and CDR2 is YYREEE (reference sequence). The CDR3 loop spans 16 amino acids. V lost 8 bases, J lost 2 bases, and 10 bases stayed unmatched. CDR3 in amino acids: CARSPLAGGATDTQYF. CDR3 in DNA: TGTGCCAGGAGCCCGCTAGCGGGAGGAGCCACAGATACGCAGTATTTT. Full variable domain (missing parts from reference TRBV5-4 and TRBJ2-3): ETGVTQSPTHLIKTRGQQVTLRCSSQSGHNTVSWYQQALGQGPQFIFQYYREEENGRGNFPPRFSGLQFPNYSSELNVNALELDDSALYLCARSPLAGGATDTQYFGPGTRLTVL.

Worth noting for this clonotype: One base away lies a much larger clone, so this may be a sequencing read error. CDR3 residues: CASSLASGRYNEQFF. The CDR3 nucleotides are TGTGCCAGCAGCTTAGCTAGCGGGAGGTACAATGAGCAGTTCTTC. The chain joins TRBV7-6 to TRBJ2-1; 10 bases agree with TRBD2. CDR3 size: 15 residues. The ends lost 0 bases at V and 4 bases at J; junction bases unmatched: 0. The germline V gene encodes CDR1 SGHVS and CDR2 FNYEAQ.

This clonotype is classed as medium-sized (0.01 to 0.1%). The CDR3 DNA follows: TGCGCCAGCAGCCCAGGCACAGATACGCAGTATTTT. Translation gives CASSPGTDTQYF. The J gene is TRBJ2-3, the V gene TRBV5-1; no definite D call. The V end lost 4 bases, the J end lost 1 base, and 4 bases lay between the germline ends. This CDR3 region has 12 residues. Germline-derived CDR1 and CDR2 are SGHRS and YFSETQ.

A few counts support this clonotype. The rearrangement joins TRBV9 to TRBJ2-2; TRBD2 is a possible D gene (5 bases). The CDR3 totals 17 residues. Germline V gene sequence: CDR1 SGDLS, CDR2 YYNGEE. V was shortened by 0 bases and J by 4 bases, with 16 bases between the two germline ends. CDR3 amino acids: CASSVGPTRVGTGELFF. The DNA for the CDR3 is TGTGCCAGCAGCGTAGGACCTACGAGGGTGGGCACCGGGGAGCTGTTTTTT.

The V gene is TRBV6-4, the J gene TRBJ2-7; 11 nucleotides agree with TRBD2. From germline, CDR1 is MRHNA and CDR2 SNTAGT. This CDR3 has 15 amino acids. V shed 6 bases, J shed 0 bases, and the junction held 4 bases outside the gene matches. The CDR3 DNA reads TGTGCCAGCAGGACCGGGACTAGCGGCTCCTACGAGCAGTACTTC. It codes for CASRTGTSGSYEQYF.

Concerning this clonotype itself: A much larger clone sits a single nucleotide away, making a read error possible. The chain combines TRBV11-2 with TRBJ2-5; possible D gene TRBD1, 6 bases. The CDR3 consists of 13 residues. The V end lost 5 bases, the J end lost 6 bases, and 13 bases lay between the germline ends. Germline V gene data show CDR1 as SGHAT and CDR2 as FQNNGV. CDR3 protein: CASSDRLGKTQYF. DNA for the CDR3: TGTGCCAGCAGCGACAGGTTGGGAAAGACCCAGTACTTC. Together with reference TRBV11-2 and TRBJ2-5, the CDR3 gives the full variable domain: EAGVAQSPRYKIIEKRQSVAFWCNPISGHATLYWYQQILGQGPKLLIQFQNNGVVDDSQLPKDRFSAERLKGVDSTLKIQPAKLEDSAVYLCASSDRLGKTQYFGPGTRLLVL.

This clonotype counts as medium-sized. This rearrangement joins TRBV11-1 to TRBJ2-1; 13 positions match TRBD2. V lost 2 bases, J lost 0 bases, and 7 bases stayed unmatched. The CDR3 has 19 residues. Looked up from germline, CDR1 is SGHAT and CDR2 is FQDESV (reference sequence). Here the CDR3 reads CASSLMGLAGTPSYNEQFF. The DNA of the CDR3 is TGTGCCAGCAGCTTAATGGGACTAGCGGGAACCCCCTCCTACAATGAGCAGTTCTTC.

The chain couples TRBV6-2 or TRBV6-3 to TRBJ2-1; 7 bases map to TRBD2. This CDR3 has 11 amino acids. In germline, CDR1 is MNHEY, CDR2 SVGEGT. V dropped 6 bases and J dropped 12; count of bases not matched to a gene: 5. CDR3 residues: CASSIAGLQFF. CDR3 DNA: TGTGCCAGCAGCATAGCGGGCTTGCAGTTCTTC.